A single sample gave rise to the 14 T cell receptor beta chains below, sequenced in a study of T-cell reconstitution after alpha-beta-depleted transplantation in children. For TCRbeta, the library was prepared with unique molecular identifiers. Via MiXCR, TCRdb re-called the PCR reads, giving one row per CDR3 protein. The sample has approximately 500,000 distinct CDR3 sequences, approximately 10% seen once. The sequencing here drew on PBMCs, taken before TCRalphabeta/CD19-depleted stem cell transplant. Receptors originate from a child aged 2 to 10 with inherited bone marrow failure, due to receive a stem cell transplant.

Remarks on this clonotype: This may come from a read error, since a much larger clone is one base off. The rearrangement links TRBV4-1 to TRBJ2-2, with a possible D match to TRBD2 (5 bases). Germline V gene lookup returns CDR1 MGHRA and CDR2 YSYEKL. This CDR3 comprises 14 residues. CDR3: CASSQEVVTGEPFF. The CDR3 DNA reads TGCGCCAGCAGCCAAGAAGTTGTCACCGGGGAGCCGTTTTTT.

The chain carries TRBV20-1 and TRBJ2-1; TRBD2 agrees at 12 bases. CDR3 length equals 15 residues. J was trimmed by 2 bases and V by 6 bases; bases with no gene match: 5. CDR1 is DFQATT, CDR2 SNEGSKA, per germline (reference sequence). CDR3 loop: CSAIGLAGPYNEQFF. CDR3 in DNA: TGCAGTGCCATCGGACTAGCGGGGCCCTACAATGAGCAGTTCTTC.

This clonotype was picked up many times. The chain combines TRBV5-1 with TRBJ2-7; D uncertain. CDR1 and CDR2 (germline): SGHRS, YFSETQ. V lost 0 bases to trimming and J lost 0 bases, with 13 bases between them. This CDR3 contains 16 residues. The CDR3 region is CASSLGPSQASYEQYF. The CDR3 DNA reads TGCGCCAGCAGCTTGGGGCCCTCGCAGGCCTCCTACGAGCAGTACTTC.

Remarks on this clonotype: It is likely a read error, because the conserved phenylalanine at the end of the CDR3 is missing. The CDR3, as DNA: TGTGCCAGTAGTTACCACCGAGGCCTGGCCTACGAGCAGTACTCC. Residues: CASSYHRGLAYEQYS. The rearrangement links TRBV6-5 to TRBJ2-7, with D unclear. The V gene's germline CDR1 is MNHEY and CDR2 SVGAGI. The CDR3 spans 15 residues.

This clonotype occurred a few times. This chain connects TRBV7-2 to TRBJ2-7, with TRBD2 identical over 10 bases. Germline V gene sequence: CDR1 SGHTA, CDR2 FQGNSA. CDR3 length equals 15 residues. The V segment lost 3 bases and the J segment 4 bases; nucleotides outside the gene matches: 6. DNA of the CDR3: TGTGCCAGCAGCTTCCTAGCGGGAGACCAATACGAGCAGTACTTC. It encodes CASSFLAGDQYEQYF.

Comments on this clonotype: This may be a read error: a much more frequent sequence differs by one nucleotide. The V and J genes are TRBV7-2 and TRBJ2-3; the D gene could be TRBD1 or TRBD2 (6 bases each). CDR3 length: 16 amino acids. Germline lookup yields CDR1 SGHTA and CDR2 FQGNSA. The CDR3: CASSRTAGHFTDTQSF. CDR3 nucleotides: TGTGCCAGCAGCCGAACGGCGGGACACTTCACAGATACGCAGTCTTTT.

This clonotype was observed at least ten times. The gene calls are TRBV10-2 and TRBJ2-2, with no clear D. In germline, CDR1 is WSHSY, CDR2 SAAADI. The CDR3 has 13 residues. V was trimmed by 9 bases and J by 4 bases, leaving 12 bases between them. CDR3 bases: TGCGCCAGTCAGAAAGTCCTCACCGGGGAGCTGTTTTTT. This translates into CASQKVLTGELFF.

This rearrangement joins TRBV5-4 to TRBJ1-1; D gene ambiguous. The V gene's germline CDR1 is SGHNT and CDR2 YYREEE (reference sequence). Trimming pared 4 bases from V and 2 bases from J, leaving 15 bases between. The CDR3 extends over 15 amino acids. The CDR3 reads CASSVSQKLNTEAFF. CDR3 in DNA: TGTGCCAGCAGCGTGAGCCAGAAGCTTAACACTGAAGCTTTCTTT.

J is TRBJ1-2 and V is TRBV2; D is perhaps TRBD1 (6 bases). CDR3 length equals 15 residues. CDR1 is SNHLY, CDR2 FYNNEI, per germline. The CDR3, as DNA: TGTACCTGCTGTTTGGGGGGGACAACTAACTATGGCTACACCTTC. Protein: CTCCLGGTTNYGYTF.

This clonotype showed up many times. This chain connects TRBV20-1 to TRBJ2-7, with a weak D call TRBD2 (6 bases). The CDR3 spans 14 residues. Germline lookup yields CDR1 DFQATT and CDR2 SNEGSKA (reference sequence). Trimming cost V 7 bases and J 0 bases, with 16 bases left between them. The CDR3 here is CSGPGVLSSYEQYF. CDR3 DNA sequence: TGCAGTGGCCCGGGAGTGTTGAGCTCCTACGAGCAGTACTTC.

This clonotype was recorded at least ten times. The chain employs TRBV11-2 and TRBJ2-7; D gene unclear. There are 18 residues in the CDR3. Deletions cut 5 bases from V and 1 base from J, with 24 bases between. Germline CDR1 and CDR2: SGHAT and FQNNGV. In DNA form, the CDR3 reads TGTGCCAGCAGCCCTCTAAGGGCAGGTACAAAGGGTTCCTACGAGCAGTACTTC. The encoded protein is CASSPLRAGTKGSYEQYF.

This clonotype has a count of ten or more. V usage is TRBV7-9 and J usage is TRBJ2-3; TRBD2 matches at 10 bases. The CDR3 extends over 16 amino acids. Germline-derived CDR1 and CDR2 are SEHNR and FQNEAQ (reference sequence). V shed 4 bases and J 4 bases; nucleotides not matched to a gene: 8. The CDR3 coding sequence is TGTGCCAGCAGCTCCCTAGCGGGAGAGCCACCAGATACGCAGTATTTT. Residues: CASSSLAGEPPDTQYF.

This clonotype was recorded at least ten times. CDR3 bases: TGTGCCAGCAGCTTTGCCCCGGGGTCTATCTATGGCTACACCTTC. It specifies CASSFAPGSIYGYTF. The chain has TRBV7-2 and TRBJ1-2; D gene uncertain. The CDR3 is 15 amino acids. Between the trimmed V and J ends, which lost 3 bases and 4 bases, there was a span of 15 bases. CDR1 and CDR2 from the germline V gene are SGHTA and FQGNSA. The full variable domain, completed using reference TRBV7-2 and TRBJ1-2, is GAGVSQSPSNKVTEKGKDVELRCDPISGHTALYWYRQSLGQGLEFLIYFQGNSAPDKSGLPSDRFSAERTGGSVSTLTIQRTQQEDSAVYLCASSFAPGSIYGYTFGSGTRLTVV.

Many counts were recorded for this clonotype. The chain has TRBV15 and TRBJ1-1; 7 bases fit TRBD1. V trimming: 4 bases; J trimming: 6 bases; junction bases outside the gene matches: 5. CDR1 is LNHNV and CDR2 is YYDKDF in the germline V gene (reference sequence). The CDR3 has 13 amino acids. The CDR3: CATSTDRPAEAFF. DNA for the CDR3: TGTGCCACCAGCACGGACAGGCCGGCTGAAGCTTTCTTT. Variable domain in full (rest from reference TRBV15 and TRBJ1-1): DAMVIQNPRYQVTQFGKPVTLSCSQTLNHNVMYWYQQKSSQAPKLLFHYYDKDFNNEADTPDNFQSRRPNTSFCFLDIRSPGLGDTAMYLCATSTDRPAEAFFGQGTRLTVV.